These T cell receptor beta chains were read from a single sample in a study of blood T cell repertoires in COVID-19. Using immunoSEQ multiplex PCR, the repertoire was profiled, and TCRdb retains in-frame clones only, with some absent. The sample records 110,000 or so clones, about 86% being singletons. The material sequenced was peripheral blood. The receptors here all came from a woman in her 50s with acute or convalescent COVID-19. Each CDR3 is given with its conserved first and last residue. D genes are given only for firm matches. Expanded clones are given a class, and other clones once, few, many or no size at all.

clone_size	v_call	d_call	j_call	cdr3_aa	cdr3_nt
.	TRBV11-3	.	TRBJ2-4	CASSLRGFGDIQYF	TGTGCCAGCAGCTTAAGAGGGTTTGGGGACATTCAGTACTTC
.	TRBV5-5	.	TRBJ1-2	CASSLNQDSMYGYTF	TGTGCCAGCAGCTTGAACCAGGACAGCATGTATGGCTACACCTTC
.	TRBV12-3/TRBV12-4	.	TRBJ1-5	CASSSQENQPQHF	TGTGCCAGCAGCTCACAGGAAAATCAGCCCCAGCATTTT
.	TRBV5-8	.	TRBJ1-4	CASSADLKNEKLFF	TGTGCCAGCAGCGCCGACTTAAAAAATGAAAAACTGTTTTTT
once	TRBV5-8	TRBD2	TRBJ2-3	CASSRLAGSTDTQYF	TGTGCCAGCAGCAGACTAGCGGGGAGCACAGATACGCAGTATTTT
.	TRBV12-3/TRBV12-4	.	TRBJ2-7	CASSQGLYEQYF	TGTGCCAGCAGCCAGGGGCTGTACGAGCAGTACTTC
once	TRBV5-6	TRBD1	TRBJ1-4	CASSPLGTGNEKLFF	TGTGCCAGCAGCCCACTCGGGACAGGGAATGAAAAACTGTTTTTT
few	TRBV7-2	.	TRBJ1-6	CASSSGSSYNSPLHF	TGTGCCAGCAGCTCAGGCAGTTCCTATAATTCACCCCTCCACTTT
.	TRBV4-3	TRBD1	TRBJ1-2	CASSQGLRQGNYGYTF	TGCGCCAGCAGCCAAGGTCTCAGACAGGGGAACTATGGCTACACCTTC
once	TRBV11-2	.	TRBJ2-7	CASSARRRGSDEQYF	TGTGCCAGCAGCGCGAGACGTCGGGGTTCAGACGAGCAGTACTTC
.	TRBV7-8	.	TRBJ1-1	CASSFSVGGVNTEAFF	TGTGCCAGCAGCTTTTCTGTTGGGGGGGTAAACACTGAAGCTTTCTTT